This entry concerns a single T cell receptor (beta chain). The second PCR ran about 6 to 12 cycles with a sample-barcoded 5' primer and J-beta primers. A template-switch adaptor with 12 random nucleotides tagged each cDNA molecule. TCRdb called the 5' RACE reads again in MiXCR, with one record for every CDR3 protein. Found here are about 760,000 distinct CDR3 sequences, roughly three fifths of them singletons; the top ten hold about 26%. These data belong to a study of blood T cells in healthy people across ages. There are 13 residues in the CDR3. CDR1 and CDR2 from the germline V gene are MNHEY and SMNVEV (reference sequence). The V end lost 6 bases, the J end lost 2 bases, and 10 bases lay between the germline ends.

The receptor comes from a man in his forties in good health. Sequencing was performed on blood. This sequence joins TRBV27 and TRBJ1-2; D call uncertain. The CDR3 region is CASREVGNYGYTF. CDR3 DNA: TGTGCCAGCAGGGAAGTAGGGAACTATGGCTACACCTTC.